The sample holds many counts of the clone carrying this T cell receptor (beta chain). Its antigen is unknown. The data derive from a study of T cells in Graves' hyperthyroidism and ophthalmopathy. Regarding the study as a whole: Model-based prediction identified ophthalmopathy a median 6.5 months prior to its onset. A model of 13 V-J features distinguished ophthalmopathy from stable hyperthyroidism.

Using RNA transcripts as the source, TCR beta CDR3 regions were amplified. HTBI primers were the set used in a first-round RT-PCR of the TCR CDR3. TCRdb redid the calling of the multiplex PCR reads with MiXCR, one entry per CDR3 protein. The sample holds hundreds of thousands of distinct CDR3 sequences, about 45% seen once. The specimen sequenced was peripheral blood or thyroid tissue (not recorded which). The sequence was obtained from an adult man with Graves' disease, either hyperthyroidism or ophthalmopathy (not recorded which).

The CDR3 coding sequence is TGCAGCGTGCGCCAGGCCGGGGAGCTGTTTTTT. Translated, it gives CSVRQAGELFF. The rearrangement uses TRBV29-1 and TRBJ2-2; D is ambiguous. Trimming took off 6 bases at V and 6 bases at J, with 8 bases between the two ends. There are 11 residues in the CDR3. Germline V gene data show CDR1 as SQVTM and CDR2 as ANQGSEA.